The source of this T cell receptor (beta chain) is a study of blood T cells in healthy people across ages. Study-wide results and caveats: TCR beta diversity, measured per million T cells, fell in a roughly linear way with age.

Trimming took 5 bases from V and 6 from J; bases not matched to a gene: 4. Germline CDR1 SGHTA, CDR2 FQGNSA. This CDR3 region has 14 residues. Primers used in a second PCR of about 7 to 12 cycles were a sample-barcoded 5' primer and a J-beta primer mix. Via MiXCR, TCRdb re-called the 5' RACE reads, giving one row per CDR3 protein. The sample shows under 2 million distinct CDR3 sequences, about 35% of them seen only once. With regard to this clonotype: Antigen specificity is unknown.

Sequenced input: blood. This TCR derives from a woman aged 25 to 39 in good health. The chain is built from TRBV7-2 and TRBJ2-2, with 9 positions matching TRBD1. CDR3 protein: CASSTRQGAGELFF. The CDR3 DNA follows: TGTGCCAGCAGCACCCGACAGGGGGCCGGGGAGCTGTTTTTT.